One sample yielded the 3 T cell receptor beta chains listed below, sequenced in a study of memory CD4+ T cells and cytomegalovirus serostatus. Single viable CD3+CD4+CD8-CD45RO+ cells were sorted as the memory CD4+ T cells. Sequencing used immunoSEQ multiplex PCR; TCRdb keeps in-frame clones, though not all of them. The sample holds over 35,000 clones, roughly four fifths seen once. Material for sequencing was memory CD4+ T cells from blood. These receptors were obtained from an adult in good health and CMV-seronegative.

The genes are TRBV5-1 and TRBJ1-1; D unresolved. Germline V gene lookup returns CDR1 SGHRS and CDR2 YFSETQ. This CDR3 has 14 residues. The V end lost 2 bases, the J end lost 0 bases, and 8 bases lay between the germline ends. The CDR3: CASSFEGMNTEAFF. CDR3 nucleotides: TGCGCCAGCAGCTTTGAGGGCATGAACACTGAAGCTTTCTTT.

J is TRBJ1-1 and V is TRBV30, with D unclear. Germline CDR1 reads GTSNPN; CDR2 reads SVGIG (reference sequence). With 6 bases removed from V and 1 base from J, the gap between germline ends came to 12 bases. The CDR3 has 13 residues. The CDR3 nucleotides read TGTGCCTGCACACGTGCGGGGAACACTGAAGCTTTCTTT. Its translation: CACTRAGNTEAFF.

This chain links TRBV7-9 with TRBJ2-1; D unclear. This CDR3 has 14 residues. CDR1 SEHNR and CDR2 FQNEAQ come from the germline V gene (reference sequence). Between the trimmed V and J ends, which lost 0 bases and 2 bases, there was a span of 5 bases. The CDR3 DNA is TGTGCCAGCAGCTTAGCGTCAGCCTACAATGAGCAGTTCTTC. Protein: CASSLASAYNEQFF.